The rows below give T cell receptor beta chains drawn from one sample of a study of cytomegalovirus exposure and HLA in healthy donors. The table came from immunoSEQ multiplex PCR; TCRdb's copy has only in-frame clones and leaves some out. The table shows under 200,000 clones, with roughly 80% occurring only once. Sequenced material: PBMCs. These receptors all come from a male donor in good health and CMV-seropositive. CDR3s include the opening cysteine and the closing phenylalanine or tryptophan. The D gene is left open where the match is weak. Clone size is given for some rows only: seen once, a few or many times, or a class if the clone is expanded.

j_call,clone_size,d_call,v_call,cdr3_nt,cdr3_aa
TRBJ1-6,once,TRBD1,TRBV14,TGTGCCAGCAGCACTACAGGGGGTAATTCACCCCTCCACTTT,CASSTTGGNSPLHF
TRBJ1-1,.,.,TRBV28,TGTGCCAGCAGTTGGGGCAGGGCCACTGAAGCTTTCTTT,CASSWGRATEAFF
TRBJ1-1,.,TRBD1,TRBV6-1,TGTGCCAGCAGTGAAGCGCTTACAGGGGCCGCTTTCTTT,CASSEALTGAAFF
TRBJ1-2,.,.,TRBV5-1,TGCGCCAGCAGCTTGGAGGGGACAATTCCTAACTATGGCTACACCTTC,CASSLEGTIPNYGYTF
TRBJ2-1,.,.,TRBV11-3,TGTGCCAGCAGGCAGGCAGGGGCGACGAATGAGCAGTTCTTC,CASRQAGATNEQFF
TRBJ2-7,.,.,TRBV19,TGTGCCAGTAGTATAGCTGCCACTACCTACGAGCAGTACTTC,CASSIAATTYEQYF
TRBJ2-7,.,TRBD2,TRBV9,TGTGCCAGCAGCCCCGCCAGGCTAGCGGGGGATTACTCCTACGAGCAGTACTTC,CASSPARLAGDYSYEQYF
TRBJ1-5,.,.,TRBV9,TGTGCCAGCGGGACTACCCCTGATCAGCCCCAGCATTTT,CASGTTPDQPQHF
TRBJ2-1,.,TRBD2,TRBV11-3,TGTGCCAGCAGCCCGAGCGGGGGGGTCTACAATGAGCAGTTCTTC,CASSPSGGVYNEQFF
TRBJ1-1,.,TRBD1,TRBV5-1,TGCGCCAGCAGCTGGCGGGACAGACTGAACACTGAAGCTTTCTTT,CASSWRDRLNTEAFF
TRBJ2-3,few,TRBD2,TRBV7-7,TGTGCCAGCAGCTTACTAGCGGGGGCAATGGATACGCAGTATTTT,CASSLLAGAMDTQYF
TRBJ2-7,few,TRBD1,TRBV25-1,TGTGCCAGCAGTAGGGGGCTTGGCTACGAGCAGTACTTC,CASSRGLGYEQYF
TRBJ2-7,.,.,TRBV14,TGTGCCAGCAGCCAACATCACTCCTACGAGCAGTACTTC,CASSQHHSYEQYF
TRBJ1-1,.,TRBD1,TRBV18,TGTGCCAGCTCGGGTCCGGGACAGGGGAACACTGAAGCTTTCTTT,CASSGPGQGNTEAFF
TRBJ1-6,.,TRBD1,TRBV18,TGTGCCAGCTCACCATTGGGACTTCAGGGGGCAGGATCACCCCTCCACTTT,CASSPLGLQGAGSPLHF
TRBJ2-1,.,.,TRBV13,TGTGCCAGCAGCTTATCAGCCCTTACGCTAGGCACAGGTGAGCAGTTCTTC,CASSLSALTLGTGEQFF
TRBJ2-7,.,.,TRBV7-2,TGTGCCAGCAGCGATTCCGGGACACCTACCCCCGAGCAGTACTTC,CASSDSGTPTPEQYF
TRBJ1-1,.,.,TRBV2,TGTGCCAGCAGTGAAGTAGGCTCCCACGGGAGTACTGAAGCTTTCTTT,CASSEVGSHGSTEAFF
TRBJ2-7,.,.,TRBV7-8,TGTGCCAGCAGCTTACCCAGGTCTTCCTACGAGCAGTACTTC,CASSLPRSSYEQYF
TRBJ1-4,once,.,TRBV7-2,TGTGCCAGCAGCCTACAGGCGGGGGTCGAAAAACTGTTTTTT,CASSLQAGVEKLFF
TRBJ1-2,.,.,TRBV7-2,TGTGCCAGCAGCCCCGCCCAGGGGTTCTATGGCTACACCTTC,CASSPAQGFYGYTF
TRBJ2-7,.,TRBD1,TRBV6-6,TGTGCCAGCAGTTCACAGGGGCGGGAGCAGTACTTC,CASSSQGREQYF
TRBJ2-3,few,TRBD1,TRBV30,TGTGCCTGGAGTGCCACAGGGGGCACAGATACGCAGTATTTT,CAWSATGGTDTQYF
TRBJ1-3,.,.,TRBV4-3,TGCGCCAGCAGCCAAGAAGAAGGGGCGCAAGGAAACACCATATATTTT,CASSQEEGAQGNTIYF
TRBJ2-3,.,.,TRBV5-1,TGCGCCAGCAGCCCACGGCCACAGGGAATGGGGGCCACAGATACGCAGTATTTT,CASSPRPQGMGATDTQYF
TRBJ1-4,.,.,TRBV13,TGTGCCAGCAGCCCCGGTTGGAGCGGGGAAAAACTGTTTTTT,CASSPGWSGEKLFF
TRBJ1-2,.,.,TRBV28,TGTGCCAGCGAAGGGGCCGGCTACACCTTC,CASEGAGYTF
TRBJ1-5,.,.,TRBV18,TGTGCCAGCTCACCCACAGGTCAGCCCCAGCATTTT,CASSPTGQPQHF
TRBJ1-3,few,TRBD1,TRBV6-6,TGTGCCAGCAGCTGGGGACAGCCATCTGGAAACACCATATATTTT,CASSWGQPSGNTIYF
TRBJ2-3,.,TRBD1,TRBV27,TGTGCCAGCAGTGGGGGACAGATTCGATCGGGTACGCAGTATTTT,CASSGGQIRSGTQYF
TRBJ1-5,.,.,TRBV30,TGTGCCTGGAGTACTGGAGGGAATCAGCCCCAGCATTTT,CAWSTGGNQPQHF
TRBJ1-1,few,.,TRBV27,TGTGCCAGCAGCAGCCTCCTGACAGGCTCGAACACTGAAGCTTTCTTT,CASSSLLTGSNTEAFF
TRBJ1-1,few,.,TRBV5-1,TGCGCCAGCAGCTTGGAGGGCAGGGGTGATACTGAAGCTTTCTTT,CASSLEGRGDTEAFF
TRBJ1-6,.,.,TRBV7-8,TGTGCCAGCAGCCCTAGTTCGGGGGGGCAATCACCCCTCCACTTT,CASSPSSGGQSPLHF
TRBJ2-7,.,.,TRBV7-2,TGTGCCAGCAGCTTCGCGAGCGCCCGCAGCGAGCAGTACTTC,CASSFASARSEQYF
TRBJ2-1,.,.,TRBV12-5,TGTGCTAGTGGTTCCGAGGGGGATGAGCAGTTCTTC,CASGSEGDEQFF
TRBJ2-7,.,.,TRBV7-9,TGTGCCAGCAGCTTAGAATATTCGGGCGAGCAGTACTTC,CASSLEYSGEQYF
TRBJ1-5,.,TRBD1,TRBV30,TGTGCCTGGAGTCTTGGGACAGCTAGCAATCAGCCCCAGCATTTT,CAWSLGTASNQPQHF
TRBJ1-5,.,.,TRBV13,TGTGCCAGCAGCTTATGGGGGCGAGGTCAGCCCCAGCATTTT,CASSLWGRGQPQHF
TRBJ2-3,.,TRBD2,TRBV7-8,TGTGCCAGCAGCCGCACCTCCGGGACTAGCGGGGGGCCTACAGATACGCAGTATTTT,CASSRTSGTSGGPTDTQYF
TRBJ2-1,.,TRBD1,TRBV7-8,TGTGCCAGCAGCTTAGCTATGAGACAGGGCAATGAGCAGTTCTTC,CASSLAMRQGNEQFF
TRBJ2-5,.,.,TRBV19,TGTGCCAGTAGTATAGGACGAGTCCGGCGGGAGACCCAGTACTTC,CASSIGRVRRETQYF
TRBJ1-1,.,.,TRBV30,TGTGCCTGGAGTACAGGGTTTACTGAAGCTTTCTTT,CAWSTGFTEAFF
TRBJ1-5,.,TRBD1,TRBV10-3,TGTGCCGCGTCCGGGACAGAAGATCAGCCCCAGCATTTT,CAASGTEDQPQHF
TRBJ1-5,.,.,TRBV6-6,TGTGCCAGCAGTTACTCGTGGGGAGGTGAGCCCCAGCATTTT,CASSYSWGGEPQHF
TRBJ2-7,.,TRBD1,TRBV5-1,TGCGCCAGCAGCAGGGGACAGGGTTTTTCCTACGAGCAGTACTTC,CASSRGQGFSYEQYF
TRBJ2-1,.,TRBD2,TRBV25-1,TGTGCCAGCAGCCGACCGGGACTAGCGCACTACAATGAGCAGTTCTTC,CASSRPGLAHYNEQFF
TRBJ2-3,.,TRBD2,TRBV4-3,TGCGCCAGCAGCCAAGATTCAAGGACTAGCGGGGGTCCCACAGATACGCAGTATTTT,CASSQDSRTSGGPTDTQYF
TRBJ1-1,.,TRBD1,TRBV5-1,TGCGCCAGCAGCGGACAGGGTTTGGGCACTGAAGCTTTCTTT,CASSGQGLGTEAFF